This T cell receptor beta chain originates from a study of blood T cell repertoires in COVID-19 (dated by TCRdb to the early 2020s). In the study overall: Samples covering the acute and convalescent phases of COVID-19 were provided by collaborators in the United States, Italy and Spain. The prospective study material was composed of cDNA or gDNA derived from T cells, B-cell-depleted T cells, or PBMCs. Subjects who had been exposed to COVID-19, were actively infected with it, or had recovered from it provided the deeply sampled blood TCRbeta repertoires that made up the dataset. The repertoires were released in a freely available public database meant as a resource for research on the immune response to SARS-CoV-2. Samples were obtained from the ongoing ImmuneRACE study (first 160 participants) and from 1,200 or so subjects provided by 6 global collaborators. A de-identified subject ID, COVID-19 status, age in years and sex were almost always included in the sample metadata. Where available, HLA class I and class II types were obtained from metadata supplied by the sample provider rather than from assay-based typing. The research as a whole found: How much clinical and demographic metadata was included differed by source and by participant, and the metadata was provided uncurated.

TCRbeta CDR3 regions were amplified from genomic DNA by means of the immunoSEQ Assay, a bias-controlled multiplex PCR. As for the authors' bioinformatics: The number of nucleated cells in each sample was estimated from the amplification of reference gene primers within the assay. To quantify the absolute abundance of each unique TCRbeta CDR3 rearrangement, sequence reads were collapsed and filtered. Productive Simpson clonality was computed per sample as the square root of Simpson's diversity index over productive rearrangements. TCRdb limited this immuneACCESS table to in-frame rearrangements with V and J called. A share of clones is missing; checked studies link under half to unresolved V genes, and the rest is unexplained. The V and J calls and clone size come from that table; D and trimming were worked out from the DNA. The sample profile shows some 120,000 clones; more than 80% of them were found once. 3.2% of the sample belongs to the ten largest clones.

One collaborating source in Seattle enrolled patients during active infection and followed them longitudinally through the course of disease. Collaborating institutions collected whole blood in K2EDTA tubes following their own protocols. Collaborator samples were shipped for TCRbeta analysis as frozen whole blood, isolated PBMCs, or DNA extracted from either sample type. The junction shows trimming of 5 bases on V and 5 bases on J, plus 15 bases between the germline ends. CDR1 and CDR2 are drawn from the germline V gene: SGHAT, FQNNGV. There are 14 amino acids in the CDR3, from cysteine to phenylalanine inclusive. Solely the CDR3 DNA is kept, with 42 bases framed from the first base. With respect to this clone: What this receptor recognizes is not known. Per-base qualities were not stored, and no clone one base away is much larger.

The receptor's source is a woman aged 80 or over with COVID-19, enrolled during active disease. The sequence links TRBV11-2 to TRBJ1-1; no confident D gene assignment can be made. Sequenced sample: peripheral blood. The nucleotides read TGTGCCAGCAGCCCAAACTTTCGCAGGACTGAAGCTTTCTTT. This gives the protein CASSPNFRRTEAFF.